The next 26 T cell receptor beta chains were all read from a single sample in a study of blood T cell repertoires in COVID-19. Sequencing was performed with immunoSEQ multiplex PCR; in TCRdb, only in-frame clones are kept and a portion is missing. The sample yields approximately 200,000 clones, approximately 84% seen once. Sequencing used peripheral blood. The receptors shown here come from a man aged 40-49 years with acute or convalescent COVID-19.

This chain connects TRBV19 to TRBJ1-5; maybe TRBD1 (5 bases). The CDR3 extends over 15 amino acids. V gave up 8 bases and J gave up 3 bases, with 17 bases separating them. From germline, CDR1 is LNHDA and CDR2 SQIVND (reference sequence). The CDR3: CASHMDTVANQPQHF. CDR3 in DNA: TGTGCCAGTCATATGGACACCGTCGCCAATCAGCCCCAGCATTTT.

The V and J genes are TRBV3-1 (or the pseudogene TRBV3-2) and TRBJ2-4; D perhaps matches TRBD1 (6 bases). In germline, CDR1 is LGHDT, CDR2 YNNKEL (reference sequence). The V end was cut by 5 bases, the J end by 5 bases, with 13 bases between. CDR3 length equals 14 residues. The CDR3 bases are TGTGCCAGCAGCTACCTAGCAGGGGAAAACATTCAGTACTTC. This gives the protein CASSYLAGENIQYF.

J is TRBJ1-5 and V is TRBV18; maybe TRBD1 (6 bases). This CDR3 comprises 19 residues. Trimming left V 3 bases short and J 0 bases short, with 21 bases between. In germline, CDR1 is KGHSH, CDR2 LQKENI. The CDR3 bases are TGTGCCAGCTCACCTGCCGGTGATGGTACAGGGCGTAGCAATCAGCCCCAGCATTTT. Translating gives CASSPAGDGTGRSNQPQHF.

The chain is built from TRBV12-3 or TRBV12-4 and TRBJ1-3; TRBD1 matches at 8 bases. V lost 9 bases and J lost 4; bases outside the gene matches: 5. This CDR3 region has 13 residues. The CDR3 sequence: CASDRGSGNTIYF. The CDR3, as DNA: TGTGCCAGTGACAGGGGATCAGGAAACACCATATATTTT.

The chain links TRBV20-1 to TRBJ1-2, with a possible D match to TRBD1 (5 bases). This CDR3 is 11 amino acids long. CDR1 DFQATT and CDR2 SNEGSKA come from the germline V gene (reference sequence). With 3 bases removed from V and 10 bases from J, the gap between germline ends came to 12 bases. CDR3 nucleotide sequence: TGCAGTGCTAGCGGGGGGACTAACTACACCTTC. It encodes CSASGGTNYTF.

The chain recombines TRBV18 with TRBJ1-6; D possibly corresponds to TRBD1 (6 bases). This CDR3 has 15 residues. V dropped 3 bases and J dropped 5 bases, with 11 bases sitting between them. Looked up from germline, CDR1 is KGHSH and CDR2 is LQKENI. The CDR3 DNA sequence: TGTGCCAGCTCACCGGGGACACCAAATAATTCACCCCTCCACTTT. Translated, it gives CASSPGTPNNSPLHF.

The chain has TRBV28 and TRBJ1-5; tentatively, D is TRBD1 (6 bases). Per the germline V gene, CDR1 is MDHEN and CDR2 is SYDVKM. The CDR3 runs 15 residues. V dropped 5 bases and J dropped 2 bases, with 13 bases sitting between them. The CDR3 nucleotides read TGTGCCAGCAGTAAGACAGGACCAGGCAATCAGCCCCAGCATTTT. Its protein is CASSKTGPGNQPQHF.

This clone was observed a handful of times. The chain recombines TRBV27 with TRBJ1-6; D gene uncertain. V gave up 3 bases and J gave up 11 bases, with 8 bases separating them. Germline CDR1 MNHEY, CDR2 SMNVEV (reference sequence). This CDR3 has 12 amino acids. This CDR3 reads CASSFAAAPLHF. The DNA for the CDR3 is TGTGCCAGCAGTTTCGCCGCAGCACCCCTCCACTTT.

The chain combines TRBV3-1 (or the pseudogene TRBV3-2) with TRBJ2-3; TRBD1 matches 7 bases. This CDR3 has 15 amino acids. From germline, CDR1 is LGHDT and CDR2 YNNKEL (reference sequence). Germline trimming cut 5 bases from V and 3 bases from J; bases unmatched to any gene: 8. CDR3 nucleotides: TGTGCCAGCAGCTTAGACAGGGTTCTGACAGATACGCAGTATTTT. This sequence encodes CASSLDRVLTDTQYF.

CDR3 sequence reads: CASSLGQHFSYNSPLHF. CDR3 DNA: TGTGCCAGTAGTCTCGGACAGCACTTCTCCTATAATTCACCCCTCCACTTT. The genes are TRBV19 and TRBJ1-6; a possible D gene is TRBD1 (6 bases). This CDR3 comprises 17 residues. Trimming removed 5 bases at V and 0 bases at J, with 14 bases between. Germline V gives CDR1 LNHDA, CDR2 SQIVND (reference sequence).

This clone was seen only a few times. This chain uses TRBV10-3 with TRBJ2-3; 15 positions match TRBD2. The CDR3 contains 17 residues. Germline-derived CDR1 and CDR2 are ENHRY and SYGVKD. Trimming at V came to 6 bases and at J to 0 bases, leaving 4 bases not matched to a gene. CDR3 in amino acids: CAIRPGLAGGSTDTQYF. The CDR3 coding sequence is TGTGCCATCAGGCCGGGACTAGCGGGGGGTAGCACAGATACGCAGTATTTT.

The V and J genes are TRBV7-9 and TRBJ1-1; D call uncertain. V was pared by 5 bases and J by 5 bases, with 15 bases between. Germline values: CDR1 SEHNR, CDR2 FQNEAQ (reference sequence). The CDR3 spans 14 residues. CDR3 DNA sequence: TGTGCCAGCAGCCCCGACGGCGGCTCAACTGAAGCTTTCTTT. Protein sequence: CASSPDGGSTEAFF. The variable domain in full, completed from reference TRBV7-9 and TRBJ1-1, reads DTGVSQNPRHKITKRGQNVTFRCDPISEHNRLYWYRQTLGQGPEFLTYFQNEAQLEKSRLLSDRFSAERPKGSFSTLEIQRTEQGDSAMYLCASSPDGGSTEAFFGQGTRLTVV.

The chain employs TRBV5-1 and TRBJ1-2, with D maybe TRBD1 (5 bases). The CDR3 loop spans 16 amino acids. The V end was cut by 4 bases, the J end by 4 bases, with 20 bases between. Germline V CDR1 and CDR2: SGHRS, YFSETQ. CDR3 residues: CASSDTGVYPVYGYTF. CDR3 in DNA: TGCGCCAGCAGCGACACGGGGGTTTACCCCGTCTATGGCTACACCTTC.

Written as DNA, the CDR3 is TGTGCCATCTCCCAGGGCACTGAAGCTTTCTTT. The encoded protein is CAISQGTEAFF. V and J are TRBV28 and TRBJ1-1; weak D call: TRBD1 (5 bases). Trimming removed 10 bases from V and 4 bases from J, with 10 bases in between. Germline V gene lookup returns CDR1 MDHEN and CDR2 SYDVKM. The CDR3 is 11 amino acids.

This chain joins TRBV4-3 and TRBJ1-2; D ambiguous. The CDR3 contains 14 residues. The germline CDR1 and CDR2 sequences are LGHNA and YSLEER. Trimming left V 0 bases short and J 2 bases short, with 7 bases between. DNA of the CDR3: TGCGCCAGCAGCCAAGAACTGAGGAACTATGGCTACACCTTC. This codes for CASSQELRNYGYTF.

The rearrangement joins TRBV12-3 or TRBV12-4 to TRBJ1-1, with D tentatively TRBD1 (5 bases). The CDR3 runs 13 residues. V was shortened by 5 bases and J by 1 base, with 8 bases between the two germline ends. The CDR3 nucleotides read TGTGCCAGCAGTCTACAGGAGAACACTGAAGCTTTCTTT. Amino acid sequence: CASSLQENTEAFF.

The CDR3 coding sequence is TGTGCCAGCAGTCTCTCCCTCGGAGGGTTTAACGAGCAGTACTTC. Residues: CASSLSLGGFNEQYF. This rearrangement joins TRBV28 to TRBJ2-7; D is perhaps TRBD2 (6 bases). The V end was cut by 5 bases, the J end by 5 bases, with 19 bases between. This CDR3 has 15 residues. In germline, CDR1 is MDHEN, CDR2 SYDVKM.

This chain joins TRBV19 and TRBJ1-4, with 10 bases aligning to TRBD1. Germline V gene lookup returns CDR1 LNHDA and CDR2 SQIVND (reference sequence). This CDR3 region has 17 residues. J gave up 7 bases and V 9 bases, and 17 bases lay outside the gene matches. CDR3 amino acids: CASRRDRGAEEGEKLFF. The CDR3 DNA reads TGTGCCAGCCGCCGGGACAGGGGAGCGGAGGAGGGTGAAAAACTGTTTTTT.

This CDR3 is CASSKGGNKETQYF. The DNA of the CDR3 is TGTGCCAGCAGCAAAGGCGGTAACAAAGAGACCCAGTACTTC. The genes are TRBV7-3 and TRBJ2-5; D is unclear. The germline V and J ends were trimmed by 5 bases and 3 bases, with 13 bases remaining between them. Germline values: CDR1 SGHTA, CDR2 FQGTGA. This CDR3 is built from 14 residues.

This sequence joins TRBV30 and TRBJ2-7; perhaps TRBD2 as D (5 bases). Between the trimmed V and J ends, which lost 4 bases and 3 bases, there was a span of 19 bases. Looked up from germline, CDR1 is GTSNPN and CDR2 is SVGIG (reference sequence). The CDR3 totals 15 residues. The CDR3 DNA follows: TGTGCCTGGAAACCGGACGGGAACCCGATCTACGAGCAGTACTTC. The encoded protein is CAWKPDGNPIYEQYF.

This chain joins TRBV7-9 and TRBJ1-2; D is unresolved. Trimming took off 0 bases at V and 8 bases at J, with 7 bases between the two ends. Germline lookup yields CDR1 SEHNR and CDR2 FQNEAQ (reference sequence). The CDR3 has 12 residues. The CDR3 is CASSLAGRGYTF. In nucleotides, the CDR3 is TGTGCCAGCAGCTTAGCGGGCCGCGGCTACACCTTC.

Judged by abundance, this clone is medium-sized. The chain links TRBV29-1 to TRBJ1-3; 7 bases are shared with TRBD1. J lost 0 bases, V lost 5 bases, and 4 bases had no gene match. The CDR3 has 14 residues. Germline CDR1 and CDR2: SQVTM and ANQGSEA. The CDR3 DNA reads TGCAGCGTTCTACCAGGGGGCTCTGGAAACACCATATATTTT. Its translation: CSVLPGGSGNTIYF.

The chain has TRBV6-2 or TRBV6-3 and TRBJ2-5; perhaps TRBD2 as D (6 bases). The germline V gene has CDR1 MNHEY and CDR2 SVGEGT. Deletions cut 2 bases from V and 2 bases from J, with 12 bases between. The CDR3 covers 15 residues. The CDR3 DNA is TGTGCCAGCAGTTACCGGGACTTGGCTCAAGAGACCCAGTACTTC. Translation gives CASSYRDLAQETQYF.

CDR3 protein: CASSSTVQNTEAFF. The CDR3 region has the DNA TGTGCCAGCAGCTCCACAGTTCAGAACACTGAAGCTTTCTTT. V usage is TRBV7-8 and J usage is TRBJ1-1, with no clear D. This CDR3 has 14 residues. V lost 4 bases and J 1 base, leaving 10 bases between the germline ends. CDR1 is SGHVS and CDR2 is FQNEAQ in the germline V gene.

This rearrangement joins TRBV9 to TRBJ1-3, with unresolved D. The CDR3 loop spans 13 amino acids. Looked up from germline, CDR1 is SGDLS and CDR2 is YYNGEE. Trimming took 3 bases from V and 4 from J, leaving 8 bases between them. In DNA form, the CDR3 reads TGTGCCAGCAGCGCACAACAGGGAAACACCATATATTTT. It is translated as CASSAQQGNTIYF.

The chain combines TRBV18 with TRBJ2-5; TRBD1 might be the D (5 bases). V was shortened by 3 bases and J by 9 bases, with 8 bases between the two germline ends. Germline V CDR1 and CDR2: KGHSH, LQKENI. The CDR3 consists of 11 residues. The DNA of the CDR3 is TGTGCCAGCTCACCCCCAGGGCCCCAGTACTTC. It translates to CASSPPGPQYF.